One T cell receptor beta chain is described in this entry. CDR3 length: 16 residues. The germline V gene encodes CDR1 MGHRA and CDR2 YSYEKL. V dropped 0 bases and J dropped 1 base, with 13 bases sitting between them. Profiled with immunoSEQ multiplex PCR; TCRdb holds only in-frame clones, not every one. The profile shows 90,000 or so clones, around 86% of them singletons. These data belong to a study of radiotherapy plus CTLA-4 blockade in lung cancer. Specimen: peripheral blood, collected from a patient treated with radiotherapy plus ipilimumab. This chain connects TRBV4-1 to TRBJ2-7; possible D gene TRBD1, 6 bases. The clonotype was recovered from a human donor with non-small cell lung cancer who had stable disease on radiotherapy plus ipilimumab. CDR3 loop: CASSQDPGTRSYEQYF. The CDR3 DNA reads as TGCGCCAGCAGCCAAGACCCAGGGACAAGATCCTACGAGCAGTACTTC.